Below are 30 T cell receptor beta chains sequenced from a single sample in a study of T cells after yellow fever vaccination. TCRdb re-analysed the 5' RACE reads in MiXCR, keeping a single row per CDR3 protein. The sample gives a few hundred thousand distinct CDR3 sequences, about a sixth of which show up once; around a sixth is in the top ten. Material: PBMCs, obtained about 5 days after the first yellow fever vaccination. All receptors derive from a young man who received the YFV17D yellow fever vaccine.

The rearrangement uses TRBV2 and TRBJ2-2; D unclear. The CDR3 spans 11 residues. Germline values: CDR1 SNHLY, CDR2 FYNNEI. V was trimmed by 8 bases and J by 8 bases, leaving 9 bases between them. The CDR3 protein is CASGPIGELFF. CDR3 coding DNA: TGTGCCAGCGGGCCCATAGGGGAGCTGTTTTTT.

V usage is TRBV4-3 and J usage is TRBJ1-2; a possible D gene is TRBD1 (6 bases). The CDR3 runs 16 residues. Germline V gene data show CDR1 as LGHNA and CDR2 as YSLEER. V dropped 0 bases and J dropped 5 bases, with 16 bases sitting between them. CDR3 sequence reads: CASSQDRAGALYGYTF. CDR3 bases: TGCGCCAGCAGCCAAGACAGGGCAGGGGCGCTTTATGGCTACACCTTC.

The rearrangement uses TRBV12-3 or TRBV12-4 and TRBJ1-1, with D hard to call. The CDR3 totals 13 residues. The germline V and J ends were trimmed by 8 bases and 6 bases, with 16 bases remaining between them. The CDR3 here is CASDYRNRSEAFF. The CDR3 DNA sequence: TGTGCCAGCGATTATAGGAATCGATCTGAAGCTTTCTTT.

This chain uses TRBV5-4 with TRBJ1-6; no definite D call. This CDR3 has 13 residues. V dropped 4 bases and J dropped 6 bases, with 8 bases sitting between them. Germline V lookup: CDR1 SGHNT, CDR2 YYREEE (reference sequence). CDR3 nucleotide sequence: TGTGCCAGCAGCGCGTCGCTTAATTCACCCCTCCACTTT. It codes for CASSASLNSPLHF.

The CDR3 DNA is TGTGCCAGCAGTGAACCCTCGGGAAGGGGGAACACTGAAGCTTTCTTT. Translating it yields CASSEPSGRGNTEAFF. The rearrangement joins TRBV25-1 to TRBJ1-1, with a weak D call TRBD1 (5 bases). The length of the CDR3 is 16 residues. The V gene lost 2 bases and the J gene lost 1 base, with 14 bases spanning the gap. Germline V gene sequence: CDR1 MGHDK, CDR2 SYGVNS.

The chain carries TRBV18 and TRBJ2-6; possibly TRBD2 for D (5 bases). This CDR3 is built from 15 residues. V lost 3 bases to trimming and J lost 1 base, with 7 bases between them. CDR1 KGHSH and CDR2 LQKENI come from the germline V gene. The CDR3 reads CASSPEVSGANVLTF. CDR3 coding DNA: TGTGCCAGCTCACCGGAGGTTTCTGGGGCCAACGTCCTGACTTTC. The full variable domain, in which reference TRBV18 and TRBJ2-6 provide the parts outside the CDR3, is NAGVMQNPRHLVRRRGQEARLRCSPMKGHSHVYWYRQLPEEGLKFMVYLQKENIIDESGMPKERFSAEFPKEGPSILRIQQVVRGDSAAYFCASSPEVSGANVLTFGAGSRLTVL.

This clonotype was detected ten times or more. The chain links TRBV5-4 to TRBJ2-5, with D unresolved. This CDR3 is 14 amino acids long. The V gene's germline CDR1 is SGHNT and CDR2 YYREEE (reference sequence). The V end lost 0 bases, the J end lost 1 base, and 7 bases lay between the germline ends. CDR3 nucleotides: TGTGCCAGCAGCTTGGGTCGGGTCCAAGAGACCCAGTACTTC. Its protein is CASSLGRVQETQYF.

The chain combines TRBV9 with TRBJ2-2, with D tentatively TRBD2 (6 bases). This CDR3 has 15 amino acids. V shed 0 bases and J shed 5 bases, with 11 bases lying between them. CDR1 SGDLS and CDR2 YYNGEE come from the germline V gene. For the CDR3, the DNA is TGTGCCAGCAGCGTAGGAGCCCGGGAGACCGGGGAGCTGTTTTTT. As protein: CASSVGARETGELFF. The complete variable domain, with remaining parts taken from reference TRBV9 and TRBJ2-2, reads DSGVTQTPKHLITATGQRVTLRCSPRSGDLSVYWYQQSLDQGLQFLIQYYNGEERAKGNILERFSAQQFPDLHSELNLSSLELGDSALYFCASSVGARETGELFFGEGSRLTVL.

This sequence joins TRBV20-1 and TRBJ1-5; maybe TRBD1 (5 bases). The ends were cut back, 3 bases at V and 4 bases at J, with 13 bases in the middle. The CDR3 totals 14 residues. Germline CDR1 and CDR2: DFQATT and SNEGSKA (reference sequence). The CDR3 spells CSARWVGGNQPQHF. The CDR3 coding sequence is TGCAGTGCTAGGTGGGTGGGGGGGAATCAGCCCCAGCATTTT.

The chain couples TRBV11-2 to TRBJ2-7; 12 bases match TRBD2. Germline CDR1 is SGHAT and CDR2 is FQNNGV. The ends lost 5 bases at V and 2 bases at J; junction bases unmatched: 10. The CDR3 spans 17 residues. The DNA for the CDR3 is TGTGCCAGCAGCCTATGGAGTCCTAGCGGGGGGGCCTACGAGCAGTACTTC. It yields the protein CASSLWSPSGGAYEQYF. The full variable domain, with the rest looked up from reference TRBV11-2 and TRBJ2-7, is EAGVAQSPRYKIIEKRQSVAFWCNPISGHATLYWYQQILGQGPKLLIQFQNNGVVDDSQLPKDRFSAERLKGVDSTLKIQPAKLEDSAVYLCASSLWSPSGGAYEQYFGPGTRLTVT.

This clonotype came up many times. The chain uses TRBV18 and TRBJ2-3, with 10 bases matching TRBD2. The CDR3 has 17 amino acids. The germline gives CDR1 KGHSH, CDR2 LQKENI. Trimming removed 4 bases from V and 1 base from J; junction bases left unmatched: 8. CDR3 sequence (DNA): TGTGCCAGCTCACGAGGCGGACTAGCGGAGGGCACAGATACGCAGTATTTT. Amino acid sequence: CASSRGGLAEGTDTQYF.

The chain employs TRBV4-1 and TRBJ1-1; D gene uncertain. The CDR3 sequence is 11 residues long. V was trimmed by 1 base and J by 8 bases, leaving 5 bases between them. CDR1 and CDR2 from the germline V gene are MGHRA and YSYEKL. The CDR3 here is CASSQGLEAFF. The CDR3 coding sequence is TGCGCCAGCAGCCAAGGGCTGGAAGCTTTCTTT.

The rearrangement joins TRBV28 to TRBJ1-2; D remains unclear. This CDR3 comprises 17 residues. The V gene lost 2 bases and the J gene lost 6 bases, with 22 bases spanning the gap. Germline V lookup: CDR1 MDHEN, CDR2 SYDVKM. The CDR3 DNA reads as TGTGCCAGCAGTTTACCCCCCCCTGCCCTAACTTATAATGGCTACACCTTC. Its protein is CASSLPPPALTYNGYTF.

In nucleotides, the CDR3 is TGTGCCAGCAGCTTTGGACAGGGGGGACTGAAAGCTTTCTTT. Residues: CASSFGQGGLKAFF. V gene TRBV11-2 combines with J gene TRBJ1-1; 10 bases fit TRBD1. The germline CDR1 and CDR2 sequences are SGHAT and FQNNGV. This CDR3 is 14 amino acids long. Trimming cost V 3 bases and J 9 bases; bases outside gene matches: 7. Looking up the rest from reference TRBV11-2 and TRBJ1-1 gives the full variable domain: EAGVAQSPRYKIIEKRQSVAFWCNPISGHATLYWYQQILGQGPKLLIQFQNNGVVDDSQLPKDRFSAERLKGVDSTLKIQPAKLEDSAVYLCASSFGQGGLKAFFGQGTRLTVV.

J is TRBJ2-1 and V is TRBV7-2; D is uncertain. This CDR3 spans 15 amino acids. V was clipped by 1 base and J by 7 bases, with 14 bases between them. Per the germline V gene, CDR1 is SGHTA and CDR2 is FQGNSA. The CDR3 bases are TGTGCCAGCAGCTTAGTGCTCGGGCAGCGTAATGAGCAGTTCTTC. Translating gives CASSLVLGQRNEQFF.

The J gene is TRBJ1-3, the V gene TRBV7-2, with D maybe TRBD1 (6 bases). Deletions cut 7 bases from V and 4 bases from J, with 17 bases between. Germline values: CDR1 SGHTA, CDR2 FQGNSA. This CDR3 contains 15 residues. CDR3 DNA sequence: TGTGCCAGCACCCCACTGCCAGGGGCGGGAAACACCATATATTTT. This encodes CASTPLPGAGNTIYF.

This rearrangement joins TRBV7-3 to TRBJ2-3, with 9 nucleotides matching TRBD2. Germline V gives CDR1 SGHTA, CDR2 FQGTGA. Losses at the gene ends were 5 bases for V and 0 bases for J; bases not matched to a gene: 12. This CDR3 has 18 residues. CDR3 DNA sequence: TGTGCCAGCAGCCCGCCGGGTTCTAGCGGGGAGAGCACAGATACGCAGTATTTT. Translation: CASSPPGSSGESTDTQYF.

This clonotype was observed a few times. V gene TRBV6-1 combines with J gene TRBJ1-1, with a weak D call TRBD1 (5 bases). Trimming pared 7 bases from V and 1 base from J, leaving 13 bases between. CDR3 length: 14 residues. The V gene's germline CDR1 is MNHNS and CDR2 SASEGT. Here the CDR3 DNA reads TGTGCCAGCAAACCGGGGGGGGAGAACACTGAAGCTTTCTTT. Protein: CASKPGGENTEAFF.

This clonotype was counted only a few times. The chain combines TRBV27 with TRBJ2-3, with 11 bases lining up with TRBD1. Trimming removed 5 bases from V and 4 bases from J; junction bases left unmatched: 11. The germline CDR1 and CDR2 sequences are MNHEY and SMNVEV (reference sequence). The CDR3 length is 17 residues. Here the CDR3 DNA reads TGTGCCAGCAGTCCGGGACAGGGGGTGACTCTGGCAGATACGCAGTATTTT. Translation gives CASSPGQGVTLADTQYF.

This clonotype has a count of ten or more. The chain links TRBV6-5 to TRBJ2-7; the D is unclear. The germline V and J ends were trimmed by 2 bases and 0 bases, with 5 bases remaining between them. This CDR3 contains 13 residues. Germline V CDR1 and CDR2: MNHEY, SVGAGI. DNA of the CDR3: TGTGCCAGCAGTTACAGGGTCTCCTACGAGCAGTACTTC. It is translated as CASSYRVSYEQYF.

J is TRBJ2-7 and V is TRBV5-1; 8 bases align to TRBD1. In germline, CDR1 is SGHRS, CDR2 YFSETQ. CDR3 length equals 15 residues. With 4 bases clipped from V and 3 bases from J, the junction kept 9 bases outside the gene matches. CDR3 amino acids: CASSAYAGTGYEQYF. In DNA, the CDR3 is TGCGCCAGCAGCGCATACGCCGGGACAGGCTACGAGCAGTACTTC.

This chain connects TRBV12-5 to TRBJ1-1, with 9 bases that match TRBD1. The ends lost 1 base at V and 8 bases at J; junction bases unmatched: 5. The germline V gene encodes CDR1 LGHNT and CDR2 FRNRAP. The CDR3 covers 14 residues. CDR3 region: CASGLGTGVMEAFF. CDR3 nucleotide sequence: TGTGCTAGTGGTTTGGGGACAGGGGTTATGGAAGCTTTCTTT.

This chain uses TRBV20-1 with TRBJ2-3; D gene ambiguous. The germline V gene encodes CDR1 DFQATT and CDR2 SNEGSKA (reference sequence). V was shortened by 5 bases and J by 4 bases, with 7 bases between the two germline ends. The CDR3 contains 11 residues. CDR3 sequence (DNA): TGCAGTGCTCCCCTCCCAGATACGCAGTATTTT. Translating it yields CSAPLPDTQYF.

This clonotype was seen at least ten times. The chain couples TRBV4-1 to TRBJ1-6; 7 bases match TRBD1. Per the germline V gene, CDR1 is MGHRA and CDR2 is YSYEKL. V was clipped by 0 bases and J by 4 bases; unmatched bases: 21. This CDR3 contains 22 residues. CDR3 nucleotide sequence: TGCGCCAGCAGCCAAGAACTTTCTCCGGCGTGGGGGCCGGACAGGTATAATTCACCCCTCCACTTT. As protein: CASSQELSPAWGPDRYNSPLHF.

There are many counts of this clonotype. The chain has TRBV12-3 or TRBV12-4 and TRBJ2-7; 13 nucleotides match TRBD2. The CDR3 is made up of 14 amino acids. V lost 6 bases and J lost 6; bases outside the gene matches: 5. The CDR3 nucleotides read TGTGCCAGCAGCAGGACTAGCGGGGGATCCGAGCAGTACTTC. Translated, it gives CASSRTSGGSEQYF.

The genes are TRBV7-2 and TRBJ1-2; 7 nucleotides match TRBD1. The CDR3 is 13 amino acids. The ends lost 8 bases at V and 8 bases at J; junction bases unmatched: 11. CDR1 is SGHTA, CDR2 FQGNSA, per germline. This CDR3 reads CASEGAGGAGYTF. The CDR3 DNA is TGTGCCAGCGAGGGGGCGGGTGGCGCGGGCTACACCTTC. The entire variable domain, with the rest obtained from reference TRBV7-2 and TRBJ1-2, is as follows: GAGVSQSPSNKVTEKGKDVELRCDPISGHTALYWYRQSLGQGLEFLIYFQGNSAPDKSGLPSDRFSAERTGGSVSTLTIQRTQQEDSAVYLCASEGAGGAGYTFGSGTRLTVV.

This clonotype showed up many times. The chain couples TRBV7-9 to TRBJ1-1; perhaps TRBD1 as D (6 bases). Germline loops: CDR1 SEHNR, CDR2 FQNEAQ (reference sequence). The V and J ends lost 2 bases and 0 bases respectively, with 16 bases between them. CDR3 size: 17 residues. The CDR3 reads CASSLWGRITMNTEAFF. The CDR3 DNA follows: TGTGCCAGCAGCTTATGGGGGCGGATAACCATGAACACTGAAGCTTTCTTT.

This chain connects TRBV20-1 to TRBJ1-5, with TRBD1 as a possible D gene (6 bases). V lost 4 bases and J 0 bases, leaving 13 bases between the germline ends. CDR3 length equals 15 residues. Germline CDR1 DFQATT, CDR2 SNEGSKA (reference sequence). CDR3 in DNA: TGCAGTGCTATTTGGGCAGGGGATAGCAATCAGCCCCAGCATTTT. This sequence encodes CSAIWAGDSNQPQHF.

The rearrangement links TRBV5-1 to TRBJ2-2, with 7 bases fitting TRBD2. The CDR3 is made up of 13 amino acids. The germline CDR1 and CDR2 sequences are SGHRS and YFSETQ. With 4 bases clipped from V and 4 bases from J, the junction kept 1 base outside the gene matches. CDR3 DNA sequence: TGCGCCAGCAGCGGGGGGGGCACCGGGGAGCTGTTTTTT. This codes for CASSGGGTGELFF.

The rearrangement links TRBV6-1 to TRBJ1-6; weak D call: TRBD1 (5 bases). The V gene's germline CDR1 is MNHNS and CDR2 SASEGT. CDR3 length: 17 amino acids. V lost 6 bases and J 0 bases, leaving 15 bases between the germline ends. The CDR3 DNA reads TGTGCCAGCAGCCGGGGCAGGTTGAGCTCCTATAATTCACCCCTCCACTTT. Translation: CASSRGRLSSYNSPLHF.